These 15 T cell receptor beta chains were all obtained from the same sample, sequenced in a study of T cells in Graves' hyperthyroidism and ophthalmopathy. TCR beta CDR3 regions were amplified from RNA transcripts. TCR CDR3 underwent first-round RT-PCR with the HTBI primer set. TCRdb reprocessed the multiplex PCR reads via MiXCR and lists one record per CDR3 protein. Of about 210,000 distinct CDR3 sequences listed, under 20% are singletons. Sequencing was performed on blood. Every receptor here comes from a man aged 50-59 years with Graves' hyperthyroidism.

This clonotype was counted ten times or more. The V call is TRBV27, the J call TRBJ2-7, with D uncertain. The CDR3 loop spans 13 amino acids. Trimming pared 1 base from V and 1 base from J, leaving 5 bases between. The germline V gene encodes CDR1 MNHEY and CDR2 SMNVEV (reference sequence). CDR3 DNA sequence: TGTGCCAGCAGTTTATGGGCTTCCTACGAGCAGTACTTC. Translated, it gives CASSLWASYEQYF.

Regarding this clonotype: The junction shows a germline mismatch at one end, possibly a read error. The chain links TRBV12-3 or TRBV12-4 to TRBJ1-1; D is ambiguous. This CDR3 has 13 residues. The CDR3: CAGSYAVGTEAFF. The DNA for the CDR3 is TGTGCCGGCAGTTACGCAGTGGGGACTGAAGCTTTCTTT.

V is TRBV11-2 and J is TRBJ2-5; 11 nucleotides line up with TRBD2. This CDR3 is built from 15 residues. Germline V gene sequence: CDR1 SGHAT, CDR2 FQNNGV. Trimming removed 3 bases from V and 4 bases from J; junction bases left unmatched: 4. In DNA form, the CDR3 reads TGTGCCAGCAGCTTTGTTAGCGGGGGGGCAGAGACCCAGTACTTC. Protein product: CASSFVSGGAETQYF.

The chain combines TRBV20-1 with TRBJ2-7; D is possibly TRBD2 (5 bases). Germline V gives CDR1 DFQATT, CDR2 SNEGSKA (reference sequence). The germline V and J ends were trimmed by 6 bases and 0 bases, with 15 bases remaining between them. The CDR3 is 14 residues long. The CDR3 spells CSARRTFGSYEQYF. DNA for the CDR3: TGCAGTGCAAGGAGGACGTTCGGCTCCTACGAGCAGTACTTC.

CDR3 sequence: CASSHSGSRYNEQFF. The CDR3 DNA sequence: TGTGCCAGCAGCCATAGCGGGAGTCGTTACAATGAGCAGTTCTTC. The rearrangement uses TRBV7-9 and TRBJ2-1, with 9 bases fitting TRBD2. V gave up 5 bases and J gave up 4 bases; unmatched junction bases: 6. The CDR3 has 15 residues. Per the germline V gene, CDR1 is SEHNR and CDR2 is FQNEAQ (reference sequence).

This clonotype occurred many times. J is TRBJ1-1 and V is TRBV6-2 or TRBV6-3; D might be TRBD1 (6 bases). The CDR3 spans 15 residues. Deletions cut 10 bases from V and 4 bases from J, with 22 bases between. Looked up from germline, CDR1 is MNHEY and CDR2 is SVGEGT. The CDR3 loop is CATTKGGRAATEAFF. CDR3 nucleotides: TGTGCCACAACGAAAGGGGGTCGGGCGGCCACTGAAGCTTTCTTT.

There are a few counts of this clonotype. The chain combines TRBV28 with TRBJ2-4; 9 nucleotides line up with TRBD1. This CDR3 contains 16 residues. The V segment lost 5 bases and the J segment 2 bases; nucleotides outside the gene matches: 7. Germline V gives CDR1 MDHEN, CDR2 SYDVKM. CDR3 nucleotides: TGTGCCAGCAGTCCGACGACAGGGGGGACCAAAAACATTCAGTACTTC. This gives the protein CASSPTTGGTKNIQYF. Combining the CDR3 with reference TRBV28 and TRBJ2-4 gives the whole variable domain DVKVTQSSRYLVKRTGEKVFLECVQDMDHENMFWYRQDPGLGLRLIYFSYDVKMKEKGDIPEGYSVSREKKERFSLILESASTNQTSMYLCASSPTTGGTKNIQYFGAGTRLSVL.

Many counts were recorded for this clonotype. The chain combines TRBV7-8 with TRBJ2-1; D is ambiguous. Trimming shortened V by 6 bases and J by 5 bases, and 17 bases separated the two germline ends. This CDR3 is built from 15 residues. Looked up from germline, CDR1 is SGHVS and CDR2 is FQNEAQ. Here the CDR3 reads CASSRGRLPNNEQFF. CDR3 coding DNA: TGTGCCAGCAGTCGTGGGCGCCTACCTAACAATGAGCAGTTCTTC.

This clonotype was seen many times. The rearrangement links TRBV30 to TRBJ2-1; 8 bases fit TRBD2. Per the germline V gene, CDR1 is GTSNPN and CDR2 is SVGIG (reference sequence). Trimming removed 3 bases from V and 5 bases from J; junction bases left unmatched: 15. The length of the CDR3 is 17 residues. The CDR3 spells CAWRNREREQVNNEQFF. The DNA for the CDR3 is TGTGCCTGGAGGAACCGCGAGCGGGAGCAAGTGAACAATGAGCAGTTCTTC.

This clonotype was observed a few times. The V gene is TRBV6-2 or TRBV6-3, the J gene TRBJ1-1; D is uncertain. V lost 8 bases, J lost 7 bases, and 17 bases lay in between. Looked up from germline, CDR1 is MNHEY and CDR2 is SVGEGT. The CDR3 totals 13 residues. In DNA, the CDR3 is TGTGCCAGCGGTCTAACACGAGGAAATGAAGCTTTCTTT. It specifies CASGLTRGNEAFF.

This clonotype came up many times. V and J are TRBV7-2 and TRBJ2-3; no definite D call. The CDR3 totals 11 residues. Germline CDR1 SGHTA, CDR2 FQGNSA. The V gene lost 5 bases and the J gene lost 6 bases, with 6 bases spanning the gap. The CDR3 spells CASSLMDTQYF. CDR3 DNA: TGTGCCAGCAGCCTTATGGATACGCAGTATTTT.

This clonotype was recorded many times. This chain joins TRBV5-1 and TRBJ2-3; D call uncertain. CDR3 length: 14 residues. V gave up 5 bases and J gave up 0 bases, with 10 bases separating them. CDR1 is SGHRS and CDR2 is YFSETQ in the germline V gene. This chain's CDR3 is CASSQLTSTDTQYF. The CDR3 DNA sequence: TGCGCCAGCAGTCAGCTGACTAGCACAGATACGCAGTATTTT.

This clonotype has a count of ten or more. The chain has TRBV7-2 and TRBJ2-5; D may be TRBD2 (7 bases). The CDR3 loop spans 14 amino acids. The V gene's germline CDR1 is SGHTA and CDR2 FQGNSA. V dropped 3 bases and J dropped 4 bases, with 12 bases sitting between them. In DNA, the CDR3 is TGTGCCAGCAGCTTCCAGGGAGGGGGAGAGACCCAGTACTTC. Its protein product is CASSFQGGGETQYF.

The V and J genes are TRBV20-1 and TRBJ2-1; 8 nucleotides match TRBD2. Germline trimming cut 0 bases from V and 0 bases from J; bases unmatched to any gene: 4. This CDR3 has 16 residues. Germline CDR1 and CDR2: DFQATT and SNEGSKA (reference sequence). The CDR3, as DNA: TGCAGTGCTAGAGACTCCGGGACTAGCTCCTACAATGAGCAGTTCTTC. Translated, it gives CSARDSGTSSYNEQFF.

This clonotype was seen only a few times. CDR3 DNA: TGCAGTGCTAGAGATTGGACAGGAGGAAACGAGCAGTACTTC. Its translation: CSARDWTGGNEQYF. The chain has TRBV20-1 and TRBJ2-7, with 7 positions matching TRBD1. V dropped 0 bases and J dropped 5; count of bases not matched to a gene: 7. CDR1 DFQATT and CDR2 SNEGSKA come from the germline V gene (reference sequence). This CDR3 comprises 14 residues.